This T cell receptor beta chain appears in the sequencing data of a study of cytomegalovirus exposure and HLA in healthy donors. Of note for this clone: The antigen is undetermined. At the DNA level, this CDR3 is encoded by other sequences in the same sample as well.

Germline V gene sequence: CDR1 ENHRY, CDR2 SYGVKD. V shed 3 bases, J shed 3 bases, and the junction held 5 bases outside the gene matches. This CDR3 contains 15 residues. Amplification used 60 Vbeta primers and 13 Jbeta primers. As processed by the authors: In a later analysis, about 11 million of 65 million to 90 million unique beta chains occurred in at least two donors. The table came from immunoSEQ multiplex PCR; TCRdb's copy has only in-frame clones and leaves some out. V, J and clone size were drawn from that table, and D and trimming were deduced from the DNA. The sample carries 250,000 to 350,000 clones, about four fifths recorded once. Regarding the study as a whole: In vitro data verified a few CMV-associated chains as specific for CMV antigens. A few V segments could not be told apart, such as TRBV6-2 and TRBV6-3, and were left out. Most of the CMV-associated TCR beta chains (in a later analysis) appeared to be HLA-restricted.

This chain joins TRBV10-3 and TRBJ2-7; 10 bases align to TRBD1. The source is a girl aged 2 to 9 in good health and CMV-seronegative. Material: PBMCs. CDR3 protein: CAISDPGQGNYEQYF. CDR3 in DNA: TGTGCCATCAGTGATCCGGGACAGGGGAACTACGAGCAGTACTTC.